The 17 T cell receptor beta chains listed next were all sequenced from one sample in a study of blood T cell repertoires in COVID-19. Clones were sequenced by immunoSEQ multiplex PCR, and TCRdb holds only the in-frame ones, with some missing. The table lists 150,000 or so clones, roughly 90% of them singletons. Sequenced input: peripheral blood. Receptor source: a man aged 55 to 70 with active or convalescent COVID-19.

This chain joins TRBV18 and TRBJ2-5; D might be TRBD2 (5 bases). V was shortened by 3 bases and J by 5 bases, with 16 bases between the two germline ends. The CDR3 loop spans 15 amino acids. The germline CDR1 and CDR2 sequences are KGHSH and LQKENI. The CDR3 region is CASSPLIIGVETQYF. In DNA, the CDR3 is TGTGCCAGCTCACCCTTAATCATCGGGGTGGAGACCCAGTACTTC. The full variable domain, in which reference TRBV18 and TRBJ2-5 provide the parts outside the CDR3, is NAGVMQNPRHLVRRRGQEARLRCSPMKGHSHVYWYRQLPEEGLKFMVYLQKENIIDESGMPKERFSAEFPKEGPSILRIQQVVRGDSAAYFCASSPLIIGVETQYFGPGTRLLVL.

The chain links TRBV5-1 to TRBJ2-7; D not certain. The ends were cut back, 0 bases at V and 5 bases at J, with 12 bases in the middle. The germline V gene has CDR1 SGHRS and CDR2 YFSETQ. CDR3 size: 14 residues. The CDR3 sequence is CASSLAPERHEQYF. The CDR3 region has the DNA TGCGCCAGCAGCTTGGCACCTGAGCGACACGAGCAGTACTTC.

The chain recombines TRBV9 with TRBJ2-7; TRBD2 matches 8 bases. V dropped 3 bases and J dropped 3; count of bases not matched to a gene: 5. This CDR3 region has 14 residues. The germline gives CDR1 SGDLS, CDR2 YYNGEE. The CDR3 region is CASSASGSGYEQYF. DNA of the CDR3: TGTGCCAGCAGCGCGAGCGGGAGTGGCTACGAGCAGTACTTC.

V and J are TRBV29-1 and TRBJ1-1, with D hard to call. The germline CDR1 and CDR2 sequences are SQVTM and ANQGSEA. This CDR3 has 11 amino acids. The CDR3 spells CSVRRNTEAFF. The DNA for the CDR3 is TGCAGTGTGCGGAGGAACACTGAAGCTTTCTTT.

V usage is TRBV7-6 and J usage is TRBJ1-1; 8 bases match TRBD1. Germline CDR1 SGHVS, CDR2 FNYEAQ. With 6 bases clipped from V and 5 bases from J, the junction kept 11 bases outside the gene matches. CDR3 length: 15 amino acids. CDR3 region: CASSRDTGGGTEAFF. CDR3 coding DNA: TGTGCCAGCAGTCGGGATACAGGGGGTGGTACTGAAGCTTTCTTT. The full variable domain, with the rest looked up from reference TRBV7-6 and TRBJ1-1, is GAGVSQSPRYKVTKRGQDVALRCDPISGHVSLYWYRQALGQGPEFLTYFNYEAQQDKSGLPNDRFSAERPEGSISTLTIQRTEQRDSAMYRCASSRDTGGGTEAFFGQGTRLTVV.

This chain uses TRBV27 with TRBJ1-2; D perhaps matches TRBD1 (5 bases). Germline lookup yields CDR1 MNHEY and CDR2 SMNVEV (reference sequence). CDR3 length: 12 amino acids. V lost 8 bases and J 13 bases, leaving 20 bases between the germline ends. The DNA for the CDR3 is TGTGCCAGCTCTGGACCAGCAGGGTCCGCCACCTTC. Its protein product is CASSGPAGSATF.

This clone appeared a few times. CDR3 sequence reads: CASSLTHDSGTDYGYTF. The CDR3 nucleotides are TGTGCCAGCAGCTTAACCCACGACAGTGGTACAGACTATGGCTACACCTTC. The chain uses TRBV11-2 and TRBJ1-2, with D maybe TRBD1 (5 bases). The germline V gene has CDR1 SGHAT and CDR2 FQNNGV. Trimming shortened V by 2 bases and J by 3 bases, and 19 bases separated the two germline ends. The CDR3 is 17 residues long. Complete variable domain (other parts from reference TRBV11-2 and TRBJ1-2): EAGVAQSPRYKIIEKRQSVAFWCNPISGHATLYWYQQILGQGPKLLIQFQNNGVVDDSQLPKDRFSAERLKGVDSTLKIQPAKLEDSAVYLCASSLTHDSGTDYGYTFGSGTRLTVV.

V gene TRBV2 combines with J gene TRBJ2-7, with 13 positions matching TRBD2. The CDR3 has 13 amino acids. J was trimmed by 6 bases and V by 6 bases; bases with no gene match: 2. The germline V gene encodes CDR1 SNHLY and CDR2 FYNNEI. As DNA, the CDR3 is TGTGCCAGCAGGACTAGCGGGGGGATCGAGCAGTACTTC. Protein product: CASRTSGGIEQYF.

The V call is TRBV25-1, the J call TRBJ2-2; no reliable D call. The CDR3 consists of 15 residues. Germline values: CDR1 MGHDK, CDR2 SYGVNS. Trimming removed 1 base from V and 2 bases from J, with 8 bases in between. The CDR3 sequence: CASSESRRNTGELFF. CDR3 sequence (DNA): TGTGCCAGCAGTGAATCCAGGCGAAACACCGGGGAGCTGTTTTTT.

The J gene is TRBJ2-1, the V gene TRBV27; D might be TRBD1 (5 bases). Trimming cost V 4 bases and J 1 base, with 8 bases left between them. Germline CDR1 is MNHEY and CDR2 is SMNVEV (reference sequence). The CDR3 sequence is 14 residues long. CDR3 region: CASSSKGSYNEQFF. The CDR3 DNA follows: TGTGCCAGCAGTTCTAAGGGGTCCTACAATGAGCAGTTCTTC.

The J gene is TRBJ1-5, the V gene TRBV18; D may be TRBD1 (6 bases). V was cut by 6 bases and J by 5 bases, with 14 bases left in between. This CDR3 comprises 14 residues. Germline V CDR1 and CDR2: KGHSH, LQKENI. The CDR3 nucleotides read TGTGCCAGCTCGGTAGACAGGTCATATCAGCCCCAGCATTTT. Its protein product is CASSVDRSYQPQHF.

This chain uses TRBV6-1 with TRBJ2-2, with D hard to call. Trimming shortened V by 2 bases and J by 0 bases, and 10 bases separated the two germline ends. The CDR3 has 16 amino acids. Germline-derived CDR1 and CDR2 are MNHNS and SASEGT. This chain's CDR3 is CASSEYWQANTGELFF. In DNA form, the CDR3 reads TGTGCCAGCAGTGAATATTGGCAGGCGAACACCGGGGAGCTGTTTTTT.

The rearrangement links TRBV6-5 to TRBJ1-4; 12 nucleotides match TRBD1. The CDR3 is 15 amino acids. CDR1 is MNHEY and CDR2 is SVGAGI in the germline V gene. The ends lost 2 bases at V and 14 bases at J; junction bases unmatched: 9. CDR3 nucleotides: TGTGCCAGCAGTTACGACCGGGACAGGGGGCGGACCCTGTTTTTT. Amino acids: CASSYDRDRGRTLFF.

The J gene is TRBJ1-4, the V gene TRBV4-2, with D maybe TRBD1 (5 bases). Germline loops: CDR1 LGHNA, CDR2 YNFKEQ. V shed 1 base and J shed 0 bases, with 9 bases lying between them. The CDR3 covers 16 residues. The DNA of the CDR3 is TGTGCCAGCAGCCAAGCAATAGGGGCAACTAATGAAAAACTGTTTTTT. It encodes CASSQAIGATNEKLFF.

The V and J genes are TRBV14 and TRBJ1-2, with TRBD1 identical over 7 bases. CDR1 and CDR2 from the germline V gene are SGHDN and FVKESK. V lost 4 bases and J lost 0; bases outside the gene matches: 2. The CDR3 covers 14 residues. The CDR3 region has the DNA TGTGCCAGCAGCCCGACAGGGCCTAACTATGGCTACACCTTC. Amino acids: CASSPTGPNYGYTF.

The chain couples TRBV5-1 to TRBJ2-3; 15 nucleotides match TRBD2. This CDR3 comprises 17 residues. Germline V lookup: CDR1 SGHRS, CDR2 YFSETQ. J was trimmed by 3 bases and V by 7 bases; bases with no gene match: 9. The DNA for the CDR3 is TGCGCCAGCTCCGGGACTAGCGGGAGGATTGGTACAGATACGCAGTATTTT. Protein sequence: CASSGTSGRIGTDTQYF.

The chain joins TRBV12-5 to TRBJ1-5; D remains unclear. Trimming stripped 3 bases from V and 6 bases from J, with 15 bases between. The CDR3 extends over 15 amino acids. In germline, CDR1 is LGHNT, CDR2 FRNRAP. CDR3 coding DNA: TGTGCTAGTGGTTTCGAGGGAATAGCGGCTCAGCCCCAGCATTTT. This sequence encodes CASGFEGIAAQPQHF.